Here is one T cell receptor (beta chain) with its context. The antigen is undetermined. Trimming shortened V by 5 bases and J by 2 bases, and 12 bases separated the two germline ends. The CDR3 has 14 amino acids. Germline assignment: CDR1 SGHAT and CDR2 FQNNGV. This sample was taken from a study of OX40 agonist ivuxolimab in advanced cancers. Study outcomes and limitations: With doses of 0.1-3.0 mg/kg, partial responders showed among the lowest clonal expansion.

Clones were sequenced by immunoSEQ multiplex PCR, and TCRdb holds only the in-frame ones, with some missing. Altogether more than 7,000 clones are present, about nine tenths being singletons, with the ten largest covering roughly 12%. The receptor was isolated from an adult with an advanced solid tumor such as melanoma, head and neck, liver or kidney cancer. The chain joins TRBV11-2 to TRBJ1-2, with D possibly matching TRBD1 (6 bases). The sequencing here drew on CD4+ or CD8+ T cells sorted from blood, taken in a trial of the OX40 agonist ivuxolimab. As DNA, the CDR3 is TGTGCCAGCAGCGCCGCAGGGACAAACTATGGCTACACCTTC. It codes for CASSAAGTNYGYTF.